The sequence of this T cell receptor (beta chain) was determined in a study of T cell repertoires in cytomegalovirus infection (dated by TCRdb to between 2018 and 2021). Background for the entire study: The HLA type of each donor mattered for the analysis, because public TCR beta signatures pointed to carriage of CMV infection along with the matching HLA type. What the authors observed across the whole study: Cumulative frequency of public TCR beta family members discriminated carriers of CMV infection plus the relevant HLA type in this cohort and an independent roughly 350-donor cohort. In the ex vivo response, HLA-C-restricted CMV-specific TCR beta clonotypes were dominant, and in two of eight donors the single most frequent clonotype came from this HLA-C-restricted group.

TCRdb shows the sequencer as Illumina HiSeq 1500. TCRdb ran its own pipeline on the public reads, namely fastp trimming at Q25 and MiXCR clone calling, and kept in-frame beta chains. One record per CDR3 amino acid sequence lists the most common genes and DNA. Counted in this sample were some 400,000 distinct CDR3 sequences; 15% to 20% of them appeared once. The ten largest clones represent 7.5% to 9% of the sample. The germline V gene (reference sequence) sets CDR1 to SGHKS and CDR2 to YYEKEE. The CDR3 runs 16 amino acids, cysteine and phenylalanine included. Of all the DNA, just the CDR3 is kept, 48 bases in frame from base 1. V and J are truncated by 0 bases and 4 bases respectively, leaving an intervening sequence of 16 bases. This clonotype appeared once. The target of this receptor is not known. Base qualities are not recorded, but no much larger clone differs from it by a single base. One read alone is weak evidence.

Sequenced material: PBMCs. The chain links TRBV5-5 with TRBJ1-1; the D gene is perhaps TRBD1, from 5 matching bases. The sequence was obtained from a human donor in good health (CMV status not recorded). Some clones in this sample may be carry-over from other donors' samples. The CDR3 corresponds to CASSLAGRGTGTEAFF. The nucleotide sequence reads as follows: TGTGCCAGCAGCTTGGCCGGAAGGGGAACGGGCACTGAAGCTTTCTTT.